The entry below describes one T cell receptor (beta chain). Its antigen is still unknown. The input lacks base qualities; no much larger clone sits a single base away. Libraries were built with the immunoSEQ multiplex PCR assay. Drawn from immuneACCESS, this table holds only the in-frame rearrangements with V and J called that TCRdb kept. Clones are partly lost; checked studies trace under half to an unresolved V gene and leave the rest unexplained. Counted in this sample were tens of thousands of clones; approximately 87% of them appeared once. Of the sample, approximately 5% falls within the top ten clones. This entry belongs to a study of T cell changes during pregnancy in multiple sclerosis (dated by TCRdb to the late 2010s). Concerning the study at large: In women with multiple sclerosis, the researchers looked at how the T cell repertoire shifted as pregnancy progressed.

This receptor was taken from a human donor whose cells served as feeder cells for cultures in a pregnancy study. The source material was peripheral blood from another person, used as feeder cells.

In nucleotide form, the sequence is TGTGCCAGCAGCTTTGATGGGGGGACCTACGAGCAGTACTTC. Its protein product is CASSFDGGTYEQYF. Recombination connected TRBV7-8 to TRBJ2-7, and the D gene may be TRBD2, 6 bases matching. Via the germline V gene, CDR1 is SGHVS and CDR2 FQNEAQ. Relative to germline, V is 3 bases shorter and J is 2 bases shorter, with 11 bases between their ends. Counted from cysteine to phenylalanine, this CDR3 has 14 amino acids. Solely the CDR3 DNA is kept, with 42 bases framed from the first base.